Listed below are T cell receptor beta chains from one sample, sequenced in a study of early T cells in non-severe SARS-CoV-2 infection. A single record per CDR3 protein comes from TCRdb applying MiXCR to the 5' RACE reads. The sample includes 30,000 to 40,000 distinct CDR3 sequences, 9% to 9.5% seen only once; the top ten take around 13%. The specimen sequenced was whole blood. All receptors derive from an adult who was a healthcare worker with PCR-confirmed SARS-CoV-2 infection or an uninfected control (not recorded which). CDR3s include the opening cysteine and the closing phenylalanine or tryptophan. The D gene is left open where the match is weak. Not every row has a clone size; where given, it reads once, few, many or a size class.

v_call	d_call	j_call	clone_size	cdr3_aa	cdr3_nt
TRBV7-6	.	TRBJ2-2	many	CASSPDLAGELFF	TGTGCCAGCAGCCCCGATCTAGCCGGGGAGCTGTTTTTT
TRBV5-4	TRBD2	TRBJ2-3	many	CASSLGLERTTDTQYF	TGTGCCAGCAGCCTAGGACTAGAGAGGACCACAGATACGCAGTATTTT
TRBV5-1	.	TRBJ2-3	few	CASSPAGYTDTQYF	TGCGCCAGCAGCCCGGCAGGGTACACAGATACGCAGTATTTT
TRBV7-8	.	TRBJ2-5	many	CASIPNAGTSRIPTQYF	TGTGCCAGCATCCCAAACGCGGGAACCTCCCGGATTCCGACCCAGTACTTC
TRBV3-1	.	TRBJ1-1	many	CASSLEGTEAFF	TGTGCCAGCAGCCTTGAGGGGACTGAAGCTTTCTTT
TRBV6-5	.	TRBJ1-1	many	CASTQSRQNTEAFF	TGTGCCAGCACTCAGTCCCGACAGAACACTGAAGCTTTCTTT
TRBV9	TRBD2	TRBJ2-7	.	CASSVGPSGVYEQYF	TGTGCCAGCAGCGTAGGCCCGAGCGGGGTCTACGAGCAGTACTTC
TRBV7-9	TRBD1	TRBJ2-7	many	CASSLGYRDRGTYEQYF	TGTGCCAGCAGCTTAGGGTACCGGGACAGGGGTACCTACGAGCAGTACTTC
TRBV6-2/TRBV6-3	.	TRBJ2-7	few	CASSLRDEQYF	TGTGCCAGCAGCCTGCGGGACGAGCAGTACTTC
TRBV12-5	.	TRBJ2-7	medium-sized	CASARSNYEQYF	TGTGCTAGTGCCCGCTCAAACTACGAGCAGTACTTC
TRBV19	TRBD1	TRBJ1-1	many	CASSIGMSGGASTEAFF	TGTGCCAGTAGTATAGGTATGTCAGGGGGCGCGAGCACTGAAGCTTTCTTT
TRBV12-3/TRBV12-4	TRBD1	TRBJ1-1	large	CASSPTGGPDTEAFF	TGTGCCAGCAGCCCGACAGGGGGCCCGGACACTGAAGCTTTCTTT
TRBV19	TRBD2	TRBJ2-1	.	CASSISGGAVYDEQFF	TGTGCCAGTAGTATTAGCGGGGGGGCTGTTTATGATGAGCAGTTCTTC
TRBV7-9	.	TRBJ2-7	few	CASSSLRSYEQYF	TGTGCCAGCAGCTCCCTTAGGTCCTACGAGCAGTACTTC
TRBV7-3	TRBD1	TRBJ2-2	many	CASSSRQGVNTGELFF	TGTGCCAGCAGCTCAAGACAGGGAGTCAACACCGGGGAGCTGTTTTTT
TRBV27	.	TRBJ2-4	many	CASSLFGDKNIQYF	TGTGCCAGCAGTTTATTTGGGGACAAAAACATTCAGTACTTC
TRBV12-3/TRBV12-4	.	TRBJ1-3	few	CASRILSGNTIYF	TGTGCCAGCAGGATCCTCTCTGGAAACACCATATATTTT
TRBV12-3/TRBV12-4	.	TRBJ2-7	few	CASSLYQALTYEQYF	TGTGCCAGCAGTTTATACCAGGCGCTAACCTACGAGCAGTACTTC
TRBV6-2/TRBV6-3	.	TRBJ1-5	many	CASSGGFQPQHF	TGTGCCAGCAGTGGGGGTTTCCAGCCCCAGCATTTT
TRBV29-1	.	TRBJ1-1	many	CSVGLGLQNTEAFF	TGCAGCGTTGGCCTGGGACTCCAGAACACTGAAGCTTTCTTT
TRBV9	.	TRBJ2-1	medium-sized	CASSVAYRGDEQFF	TGTGCCAGCAGCGTAGCTTATCGTGGGGATGAGCAGTTCTTC
TRBV19	TRBD1	TRBJ2-7	.	CATALTGGSYEQYF	TGTGCCACCGCCCTTACAGGGGGATCCTACGAGCAGTACTTC
TRBV27	TRBD2	TRBJ2-4	.	CASSLSWVPILGRGPQNIQYF	TGTGCCAGCAGTTTATCTTGGGTTCCGATTTTGGGGAGGGGCCCCCAAAACATTCAGTACTTC
TRBV7-2	.	TRBJ1-4	many	CASSLPGQGLRKLFF	TGTGCCAGCAGCCTCCCCGGGCAGGGCTTACGAAAACTGTTTTTT
TRBV20-1	.	TRBJ2-7	.	CSAWDQGSYEQYF	TGCAGTGCTTGGGACCAAGGATCCTACGAGCAGTACTTC
TRBV20-1	.	TRBJ2-1	many	CSAAPLVKPTFHEQFF	TGCAGTGCTGCACCCCTAGTCAAACCCACCTTTCATGAGCAGTTCTTC
TRBV10-2	TRBD1	TRBJ1-4	many	CASTPHQTGRGEKLFF	TGCGCCAGCACGCCCCACCAGACAGGGAGGGGTGAAAAACTGTTTTTT
TRBV29-1	.	TRBJ2-7	.	CSARTPGVYEQYF	TGCAGCGCACGGACGCCGGGCGTATACGAGCAGTACTTC
TRBV5-4	.	TRBJ2-7	once	CASQATGSYEQYF	TGTGCCAGCCAAGCCACAGGCTCCTACGAGCAGTACTTC
TRBV20-1	.	TRBJ2-7	many	CSATTTPTYEQYF	TGCAGTGCTACGACGACACCGACCTACGAGCAGTACTTC
TRBV29-1	.	TRBJ1-2	many	CSVAEVGERYTF	TGCAGCGTTGCCGAGGTGGGGGAACGCTACACCTTC
TRBV9	.	TRBJ2-5	few	CASSFTGHQETQYF	TGTGCCAGCAGCTTTACAGGGCATCAAGAGACCCAGTACTTC
TRBV25-1	.	TRBJ2-7	few	CASSPHEGRQSSYEQYF	TGTGCCAGCAGTCCCCATGAGGGACGTCAAAGCTCCTACGAGCAGTACTTC